The present TCR beta chain was sequenced within a study of identical twins. Regarding the study as a whole: Memory repertoires lacked the insertion deficit that abundant cord blood beta clonotypes showed.

This CDR3 contains 18 residues. Germline V gene sequence: CDR1 MNHEY, CDR2 SVGEGT. V lost 6 bases and J lost 5; bases outside the gene matches: 11. This clonotype was counted at least ten times. Antigen: not known. Using its own MiXCR run on the 5' RACE reads, TCRdb lists one record per CDR3 protein. This table holds roughly 690,000 distinct CDR3 sequences, 20% to 25% found once. The same specimen was also included in a second study, on T cells expressing NK-cell markers. From that study: Several experiments confined sorting to alpha-beta TCR T cells with an anti-gamma-delta TCR antibody.

Specimen: PBMCs. This chain links TRBV6-2 or TRBV6-3 with TRBJ2-2; 14 bases agree with TRBD2. The clonotype originates from a woman in her late teens or twenties in good health. This CDR3 is CASSNSGTSGGETGELFF. For the CDR3, the DNA is TGTGCCAGCAGCAACTCCGGGACTAGCGGGGGCGAGACCGGGGAGCTGTTTTTT.